The 15 T cell receptor beta chains given below trace back to one sample, sequenced in a study of tumor-infiltrating lymphocytes in primary liver carcinoma. From unsorted bulk tissue weighing roughly 18-30 mg, DNA and RNA were co-extracted. A constant-region primer primed TCR beta cDNA synthesis from roughly 510 ng of total RNA. ARM-PCR was slightly modified, and three nested multiplex PCR rounds with it gave rise to the TCR beta libraries. Investigators reported that the first two PCR rounds, at about 9 cycles each, used TRBV1-TRBV30 forward primers with a C-beta reverse primer. MiXCR, applied by TCRdb to the multiplex PCR reads, yields one record per CDR3 protein. The data show about 20,000 distinct CDR3 sequences, around 82% seen once. What was sequenced was liver tumor tissue from sampling region 2. Noted subset: tumor region T2, inferior pole. These receptor sequences come from a woman younger than 45 with primary liver carcinoma and hepatitis B virus infection.

Remarks on this clonotype: One junction end disagrees with the germline gene, perhaps due to a read error. V and J are TRBV11-2 and TRBJ2-3, with 7 bases that match TRBD2. Germline V gene data show CDR1 as SGHAT and CDR2 as FQNNGV. CDR3 length equals 18 residues. CDR3 region: CARSFTSGTTGSLDTQYF. The CDR3 nucleotides read TGTGCCAGAAGCTTCACCTCTGGGACTACCGGGAGTTTAGATACGCAGTATTTT.

Points on this clonotype: The conserved closing phenylalanine or tryptophan is absent in this CDR3, likely reflecting a read error. The DNA is left out, because the CDR3 cannot be placed on it with certainty; the CDR3 is given as TCRdb lists it. The V gene is TRBV14, the J gene TRBJ2-2. Germline V gene sequence: CDR1 SGHDN, CDR2 FVKESK. The CDR3 has 14 amino acids, counting both end residues. CDR3: CASSPGLNTGEMFL.

A note on this clonotype: The germline gene is not matched at one end of the junction; a read error may be the cause. The chain combines TRBV6-6 with TRBJ1-6; perhaps TRBD1 as D (6 bases). The germline V gene has CDR1 MNHNY and CDR2 SVGAGI (reference sequence). The CDR3 loop spans 14 amino acids. The CDR3 loop reads CAKSYTGMDSLLHF. CDR3 nucleotide sequence: TGTGCCAAGAGTTACACAGGGATGGATTCACTCCTCCACTTT.

Comments on this clonotype: Because the CDR3 is missing its conserved closing phenylalanine or tryptophan, this is likely a read error. The chain carries TRBV28 and TRBJ2-7; perhaps TRBD2 as D (5 bases). CDR1 is MDHEN and CDR2 is SYDVKM in the germline V gene. CDR3 size: 14 residues. The CDR3 is CASSPRGVSYGQYL. Here the CDR3 DNA reads TGTGCCAGCAGTCCCCGGGGAGTGTCCTACGGGCAGTACTTA.

As regards this clonotype: Mismatch with germline at one junction end may stem from a read error. The CDR3 is CVSSLVGMRAGSDILYF. CDR3 nucleotides: TGTGTCAGCAGCTTAGTAGGGATGAGGGCGGGGTCGGACATTCTGTACTTC. The V gene is TRBV5-5, the J gene TRBJ2-4; possibly TRBD2 for D (6 bases). Germline lookup yields CDR1 SGHKS and CDR2 YYEKEE (reference sequence). CDR3 length equals 17 residues.

Details on this clonotype: The junction and the germline gene differ at one end; a read error may be behind it. The chain recombines TRBV12-3 or TRBV12-4 with TRBJ2-3; D gene unclear. This CDR3 is built from 15 residues. As DNA, the CDR3 is TGTGCCAGCAATTTTCCCCCTCCTAACACAGAGACGCAGTATTTT. It codes for CASNFPPPNTETQYF.

As regards this clonotype: The conserved closing phenylalanine or tryptophan is absent in this CDR3, likely reflecting a read error. This chain joins TRBV5-4 and TRBJ2-3; 10 positions agree with TRBD2. The germline V gene encodes CDR1 SGHNT and CDR2 YYREEE (reference sequence). The CDR3 is 18 amino acids. The V gene end was trimmed by 6 bases and the J gene end by 3 bases; junction bases not matched to a gene: 16. The CDR3 region is CASNNPAASGSRTDTQYL. CDR3 DNA: TGTGCCAGCAATAACCCGGCGGCTAGCGGGAGCCGGACAGATACGCAGTATCTT.

This clonotype was detected only a few times. This sequence may be a read error, since a much larger clone differs from it by one base. The chain uses TRBV11-2 and TRBJ2-3; the D is unclear. The germline CDR1 and CDR2 sequences are SGHAT and FQNNGV. This CDR3 is 11 amino acids long. As DNA, the CDR3 is TGTACCAGCAGCCCTTTGGATACGCAGTATTTT. Protein: CTSSPLDTQYF.

To note about this clonotype: The junction shows a germline mismatch at one end, possibly a read error. The genes are TRBV5-1 and TRBJ2-2, with D possibly matching TRBD1 (6 bases). This CDR3 contains 17 residues. Germline assignment: CDR1 SGHRS and CDR2 YFSETQ. The CDR3 DNA follows: TGCGCCAGCAACTTGGGGCTCAGGGACAAGAACACCGGGGAGCTGTTTTTT. Its translation is CASNLGLRDKNTGELFF.

This clonotype has more than one count but fewer than ten. At one boundary the junction diverges from the germline segment, which might be a read error. The V call is TRBV5-6, the J call TRBJ2-2, with D tentatively TRBD2 (5 bases). The CDR3 spans 15 residues. CDR1 is SGHDT, CDR2 YYEEEE, per germline. In DNA, the CDR3 is TGTGCCAGCAGCTTGGCACCCAGAGCCACCCGGGATCTGTTTTTT. Its translation is CASSLAPRATRDLFF.

With regard to this clonotype: A much larger clone lies one base from this, so it may be a read error. This sequence joins TRBV11-1 and TRBJ2-4; the match to TRBD2 covers 7 bases. Germline V gene data show CDR1 as SGHAT and CDR2 as FQDESV (reference sequence). This CDR3 contains 17 residues. The CDR3 sequence: CASSFSGTSGTNNIQYF. CDR3 sequence (DNA): TGTGCCAGCAGCTTTTCCGGGACCAGCGGGACCAACAACATTCAGTACTTC.

A remark on this clonotype: The conserved phenylalanine or tryptophan is not found at the CDR3 terminus, so this likely reflects a read error. The V call is TRBV12-3 or TRBV12-4, the J call TRBJ2-3, with a weak D call TRBD1 (5 bases). This CDR3 has 14 amino acids. CDR3 in amino acids: CASRTGGATGTQYL. In nucleotides, the CDR3 is TGTGCCAGTAGAACGGGTGGGGCAACAGGTACGCAGTATCTT.

A word on this clonotype: Since the CDR3 does not end with the conserved phenylalanine or tryptophan, this likely comes from a read error. V is TRBV25-1 and J is TRBJ1-2; D uncertain. CDR3 length: 14 residues. Germline-derived CDR1 and CDR2 are MGHDK and SYGVNS. The CDR3 is CARSEAARNYGYTL. The CDR3 DNA is TGTGCCAGGAGTGAAGCCGCCAGAAACTATGGCTACACCTTA.

A note on this clonotype: Germline and junction disagree at one end, which may indicate a read error. This chain joins TRBV4-1 and TRBJ1-1; 10 bases map to TRBD1. This CDR3 region has 16 residues. Germline V gene lookup returns CDR1 MGHRA and CDR2 YSYEKL. The CDR3 nucleotides are TGCGTCAGCAGCCAACTCTCTGGGACAGGGGACACTGAAGCTTTCTTT. Its protein is CVSSQLSGTGDTEAFF.

As for this clonotype: The junction does not match germline at one end; this may be a read error. The V call is TRBV5-4, the J call TRBJ2-3; 8 nucleotides agree with TRBD2. The CDR3 runs 18 residues. CDR1 and CDR2 (germline): SGHNT, YYREEE (reference sequence). The CDR3 DNA is TGTGCCAGCACTAACCCGGCGGCTAGCGGGTGTCGGACAGATACTCAGTATTTT. Protein: CASTNPAASGCRTDTQYF.